The 32 T cell receptor beta chains below were found in one sample sequenced in a study of cytomegalovirus exposure and HLA in healthy donors. Amplification used 60 Vbeta primers and 13 Jbeta primers. Data came from immunoSEQ multiplex PCR; TCRdb stores just in-frame clones and leaves some out. Of about 170,000 clones listed, approximately 81% are singletons. Source material: PBMCs. These receptors originate from a male donor in good health and CMV-seronegative.

This chain uses TRBV23-1 with TRBJ1-1, with a weak D call TRBD1 (6 bases). TRBV23-1 is annotated as an ORF whose role is uncertain. V dropped 6 bases and J dropped 1 base, with 15 bases sitting between them. This CDR3 contains 15 residues. The DNA for the CDR3 is TGCGCCAGCAGGGGGGCGTTGGAAGCGAACACTGAAGCTTTCTTT. The encoded protein is CASRGALEANTEAFF.

For this clone: Other DNA sequences from this sample encode an identical CDR3 as well. The gene calls are TRBV28 and TRBJ2-3; 7 bases are a match to TRBD1. V lost 6 bases, J lost 3 bases, and 15 bases stayed unmatched. CDR1 MDHEN and CDR2 SYDVKM come from the germline V gene. This CDR3 has 17 residues. CDR3 protein: CASSRIQHRGKTDTQYF. The DNA for the CDR3 is TGTGCCAGCAGCCGGATCCAACACAGGGGAAAAACAGATACGCAGTATTTT.

The V and J genes are TRBV7-8 and TRBJ2-1; TRBD2 might be the D (5 bases). The germline CDR1 and CDR2 sequences are SGHVS and FQNEAQ. The germline V and J ends were trimmed by 2 bases and 5 bases, with 7 bases remaining between them. The CDR3 runs 13 residues. CDR3 nucleotides: TGTGCCAGCAGCTTACGAGGGAACAATGAGCAGTTCTTC. Amino acid sequence: CASSLRGNNEQFF.

The chain combines TRBV9 with TRBJ2-3, with D tentatively TRBD2 (5 bases). Germline V gene lookup returns CDR1 SGDLS and CDR2 YYNGEE. Trimming took 4 bases from V and 0 from J, leaving 12 bases between them. The CDR3 is made up of 15 amino acids. The CDR3 DNA follows: TGTGCCAGCAGCATCGGAGGCAGGAGCACAGATACGCAGTATTTT. The encoded protein is CASSIGGRSTDTQYF. Complete variable domain (other parts from reference TRBV9 and TRBJ2-3): DSGVTQTPKHLITATGQRVTLRCSPRSGDLSVYWYQQSLDQGLQFLIQYYNGEERAKGNILERFSAQQFPDLHSELNLSSLELGDSALYFCASSIGGRSTDTQYFGPGTRLTVL.

This chain connects TRBV27 to TRBJ2-7; TRBD2 might be the D (6 bases). Germline values: CDR1 MNHEY, CDR2 SMNVEV (reference sequence). Trimming removed 6 bases at V and 0 bases at J, with 15 bases between. The CDR3 totals 15 residues. In nucleotides, the CDR3 is TGTGCCAGCAGATCGGGACTTCCAAGCTCCTACGAGCAGTACTTC. Protein product: CASRSGLPSSYEQYF.

Worth noting for this clone: At the DNA level, this CDR3 is encoded by other sequences in the same sample as well. This chain links TRBV7-3 with TRBJ2-2; 7 nucleotides align to TRBD2. This CDR3 is built from 15 residues. Trimming at V came to 1 base and at J to 1 base, leaving 0 bases not matched to a gene. Germline V lookup: CDR1 SGHTA, CDR2 FQGTGA. The CDR3 here is CASSLRGGNTGELFF. CDR3 in DNA: TGTGCCAGCAGCTTAAGGGGGGGGAACACCGGGGAGCTGTTTTTT.

The genes are TRBV4-3 and TRBJ2-3; TRBD1 agrees at 8 bases. Germline CDR1 reads LGHNA; CDR2 reads YSLEER. The CDR3 sequence is 16 residues long. The V and J ends lost 0 bases and 0 bases, in that order; junction bases with no gene match: 2. Here the CDR3 reads CASSQEGQASTDTQYF. The CDR3, as DNA: TGCGCCAGCAGCCAAGAGGGACAGGCTAGCACAGATACGCAGTATTTT.

In its sample, this clone was seen once. The chain uses TRBV28 and TRBJ2-3, with D perhaps matching TRBD2 (5 bases). The V end was cut by 7 bases, the J end by 2 bases, with 16 bases between. The CDR3 is 15 residues long. Germline CDR1 is MDHEN and CDR2 is SYDVKM. The CDR3 loop is CASTLTSRVTDTQYF. Here the CDR3 DNA reads TGTGCCAGCACCCTTACGTCGAGGGTCACAGATACGCAGTATTTT.

The chain couples TRBV19 to TRBJ2-7, with 8 bases fitting TRBD1. CDR1 and CDR2 (germline): LNHDA, SQIVND (reference sequence). Trimming took 6 bases from V and 5 from J; bases not matched to a gene: 3. This CDR3 has 12 residues. Here the CDR3 reads CASRDRVDEQYF. Here the CDR3 DNA reads TGTGCCAGTAGGGACAGGGTCGACGAGCAGTACTTC.

V is TRBV28 and J is TRBJ1-2, with D possibly being TRBD1 (5 bases). Trimming removed 2 bases at V and 8 bases at J, with 15 bases between. CDR1 is MDHEN and CDR2 is SYDVKM in the germline V gene. This CDR3 comprises 14 residues. The CDR3 sequence is CASSLKLGGGGYTF. CDR3 bases: TGTGCCAGCAGTTTAAAGTTGGGGGGGGGAGGCTACACCTTC.

The chain carries TRBV5-6 and TRBJ1-2; TRBD1 is a possible D gene (6 bases). This CDR3 contains 13 residues. V was cut by 5 bases and J by 2 bases, with 10 bases left in between. Germline V gene data show CDR1 as SGHDT and CDR2 as YYEEEE. The CDR3 loop is CASRIQGNYGYTF. The CDR3 DNA follows: TGTGCCAGCAGAATACAGGGAAACTATGGCTACACCTTC.

This chain connects TRBV7-9 to TRBJ2-1, with 9 bases identical to TRBD1. V dropped 5 bases and J dropped 5; count of bases not matched to a gene: 13. This CDR3 is built from 17 residues. Germline V gene lookup returns CDR1 SEHNR and CDR2 FQNEAQ (reference sequence). The CDR3: CASSLPGTGLRDNEQFF. CDR3 coding DNA: TGTGCCAGCAGCCTCCCCGGGACAGGGCTTAGGGACAATGAGCAGTTCTTC.

This chain uses TRBV29-1 with TRBJ1-1; 7 bases fit TRBD1. Germline CDR1 SQVTM, CDR2 ANQGSEA. The CDR3 runs to 12 residues. V lost 7 bases to trimming and J lost 4 bases; unmatched junction nucleotides: 6. The CDR3 protein is CSARQGGTEAFF. The DNA of the CDR3 is TGCAGCGCCCGACAGGGCGGCACTGAAGCTTTCTTT.

V usage is TRBV5-8 and J usage is TRBJ1-6; no firm D call. The CDR3 is made up of 15 amino acids. Trimming left V 2 bases short and J 5 bases short, with 11 bases between. The germline CDR1 and CDR2 sequences are SGHTS and YDEGEE. The CDR3 sequence: CASSFSSANNSPLHF. Here the CDR3 DNA reads TGTGCCAGCAGCTTTAGCTCAGCTAATAATTCACCCCTCCACTTT.

In its sample, this clone was seen once. This sequence joins TRBV6-5 and TRBJ2-2, with 7 bases lining up with TRBD2. After removal of 7 bases from V and 2 bases from J, the junction contained 7 bases not matched to a gene. The CDR3 runs to 15 residues. Per the germline V gene, CDR1 is MNHEY and CDR2 is SVGAGI. The chain's CDR3 is CASKLLADNTGELFF. For the CDR3, the DNA is TGTGCCAGCAAGCTCCTAGCGGACAACACCGGGGAGCTGTTTTTT.

The CDR3 DNA is TGTGCCAGCAGGCCTAGCGGGGGAGAGAAAGGCTACACCTTC. This translates into CASRPSGGEKGYTF. This sequence joins TRBV28 and TRBJ1-2; TRBD1 might be the D (5 bases). This CDR3 region has 14 residues. Per the germline V gene, CDR1 is MDHEN and CDR2 is SYDVKM. V was cut by 6 bases and J by 8 bases, with 19 bases left in between.

The chain carries TRBV19 and TRBJ1-5; 11 bases map to TRBD1. Trimming cost V 6 bases and J 6 bases; bases outside gene matches: 7. The CDR3 contains 15 residues. Germline lookup yields CDR1 LNHDA and CDR2 SQIVND (reference sequence). The CDR3 reads CASSAGQGAAQPQHF. The CDR3, as DNA: TGTGCCAGTAGCGCCGGACAGGGGGCTGCTCAGCCCCAGCATTTT. The variable domain in full, completed from reference TRBV19 and TRBJ1-5, reads DGGITQSPKYLFRKEGQNVTLSCEQNLNHDAMYWYRQDPGQGLRLIYYSQIVNDFQKGDIAEGYSVSREKKESFPLTVTSAQKNPTAFYLCASSAGQGAAQPQHFGDGTRLSIL.

This rearrangement joins TRBV28 to TRBJ2-3, with a weak D call TRBD1 (6 bases). The CDR3 runs 11 residues. Germline values: CDR1 MDHEN, CDR2 SYDVKM. Trimming removed 7 bases from V and 10 bases from J, with 12 bases in between. CDR3 bases: TGTGCCAGCACCAGGGGAAGGGCGCAGTATTTT. Its translation is CASTRGRAQYF.

The CDR3 DNA is TGTGCCAGCAGTTATGCACCCGGGACAGGGGTAAATGAGCAGTTCTTC. Its translation: CASSYAPGTGVNEQFF. The V gene is TRBV6-6, the J gene TRBJ2-1; the match to TRBD1 covers 10 bases. Trimming removed 3 bases from V and 7 bases from J; junction bases left unmatched: 9. The CDR3 has 16 amino acids. Germline values: CDR1 MNHNY, CDR2 SVGAGI (reference sequence).

The chain links TRBV5-4 to TRBJ1-6; 12 bases line up with TRBD1. The V gene's germline CDR1 is SGHNT and CDR2 YYREEE (reference sequence). The V segment lost 4 bases and the J segment 7 bases; nucleotides outside the gene matches: 6. CDR3 length: 16 amino acids. CDR3 sequence reads: CASSQGTGGLNSPLHF. Here the CDR3 DNA reads TGTGCCAGCAGCCAGGGGACAGGGGGCTTGAATTCACCCCTCCACTTT.

This clone came up a few times. The rearrangement joins TRBV14 to TRBJ2-7; 8 bases map to TRBD2. V gave up 0 bases and J gave up 1 base; unmatched junction bases: 5. Germline CDR1 is SGHDN and CDR2 is FVKESK. This CDR3 is 16 amino acids long. The chain's CDR3 is CASSQDWTSRSYEQYF. The CDR3 DNA reads TGTGCCAGCAGCCAAGATTGGACTAGCAGATCCTACGAGCAGTACTTC.

This chain connects TRBV4-3 to TRBJ2-7, with 8 positions matching TRBD2. In germline, CDR1 is LGHNA, CDR2 YSLEER. The V segment lost 5 bases and the J segment 3 bases; nucleotides outside the gene matches: 3. The CDR3 runs to 13 residues. CDR3 nucleotides: TGCGCCAGCAGCGTCGGGACTAGCTACGAGCAGTACTTC. It yields the protein CASSVGTSYEQYF.

This chain connects TRBV9 to TRBJ2-7, with D possibly matching TRBD2 (5 bases). From germline, CDR1 is SGDLS and CDR2 YYNGEE. The CDR3 spans 19 residues. Between the trimmed V and J ends, which lost 0 bases and 0 bases, there was a span of 22 bases. The CDR3 DNA is TGTGCCAGCAGCGTAGCTACTGCCGGACTTGGCAGGAACTCCTACGAGCAGTACTTC. It yields the protein CASSVATAGLGRNSYEQYF.

V usage is TRBV11-3 and J usage is TRBJ2-1, with 9 bases identical to TRBD2. The CDR3 is 16 amino acids. The junction had 12 bases not matched to a gene; V was cut back by 4 bases and J by 8 bases. From germline, CDR1 is SGHNT and CDR2 YENEEA. The CDR3 protein is CASSSKRAGGPDEQFF. The DNA of the CDR3 is TGTGCCAGCAGCTCCAAGAGGGCGGGAGGGCCCGATGAGCAGTTCTTC. Full variable domain (remainder filled in from reference TRBV11-3 and TRBJ2-1): EAGVVQSPRYKIIEKKQPVAFWCNPISGHNTLYWYLQNLGQGPELLIRYENEEAVDDSQLPKDRFSAERLKGVDSTLKIQPAELGDSAVYLCASSSKRAGGPDEQFFGPGTRLTVL.

The rearrangement links TRBV2 to TRBJ1-1; D ambiguous. V lost 4 bases and J lost 0, with 6 bases in between. Per the germline V gene, CDR1 is SNHLY and CDR2 is FYNNEI. CDR3 length: 13 residues. This CDR3 is CASSGTVNTEAFF. The CDR3 DNA follows: TGTGCCAGCAGTGGTACAGTGAACACTGAAGCTTTCTTT.

This clone was picked up one time. The CDR3 DNA is TGTGCCAGCAGTGTTCGACAGGGGGACGGGGAGCTGTTTTTT. This codes for CASSVRQGDGELFF. The V gene is TRBV6-1, the J gene TRBJ2-2; TRBD1 matches 9 bases. Germline V gene sequence: CDR1 MNHNS, CDR2 SASEGT. After removal of 4 bases from V and 7 bases from J, the junction contained 4 bases not matched to a gene. The CDR3 extends over 14 amino acids.

The chain employs TRBV6-6 and TRBJ2-1; 7 nucleotides align to TRBD1. The V segment lost 7 bases and the J segment 4 bases; nucleotides outside the gene matches: 7. CDR3 length equals 14 residues. Per the germline V gene, CDR1 is MNHNY and CDR2 is SVGAGI (reference sequence). The CDR3 loop is CASNPTGIYNEQFF. For the CDR3, the DNA is TGTGCCAGCAATCCGACAGGGATATACAATGAGCAGTTCTTC.

V is TRBV18 and J is TRBJ2-1, with a possible D match to TRBD1 (6 bases). The CDR3 length is 12 residues. Trimming stripped 2 bases from V and 8 bases from J, with 7 bases between. From germline, CDR1 is KGHSH and CDR2 LQKENI. The CDR3 region has the DNA TGTGCCAGCTCACCAGGGGGCCATGAGCAGTTCTTC. Its translation is CASSPGGHEQFF.

The chain combines TRBV5-6 with TRBJ2-5; D remains ambiguous. There are 13 residues in the CDR3. Trimming pared 4 bases from V and 10 bases from J, leaving 17 bases between. Looked up from germline, CDR1 is SGHDT and CDR2 is YYEEEE. The CDR3 nucleotides read TGTGCCAGCAGCCCTACCTTTGGAAGCGACCAGTACTTC. It yields the protein CASSPTFGSDQYF.

As to this clone: Germline is not matched at one junction end, which may reflect a read error. The chain employs TRBV7-7 and TRBJ2-3, with D perhaps TRBD2 (5 bases). The CDR3 is 13 amino acids. Per germline, CDR1 SSHAT and CDR2 FNYEAQ (reference sequence). The CDR3 DNA is TGTGCTAGCAGCTTAGGAACTAGGGATACGCAGTATTTT. Translation gives CASSLGTRDTQYF.

The chain links TRBV5-5 to TRBJ2-3; 12 bases match TRBD2. The CDR3 is 17 residues long. CDR1 SGHKS and CDR2 YYEKEE come from the germline V gene (reference sequence). The J segment lost 5 bases and the V segment lost 0 bases, leaving 7 bases of the junction unmatched. CDR3 DNA: TGTGCCAGCAGCTTGGCCAGACTAGCGGGAGCAGGAGATACGCAGTATTTT. This sequence encodes CASSLARLAGAGDTQYF.

This chain joins TRBV10-3 and TRBJ2-5, with 8 nucleotides matching TRBD1. This CDR3 comprises 13 residues. The germline V gene has CDR1 ENHRY and CDR2 SYGVKD. After removal of 6 bases from V and 5 bases from J, the junction contained 5 bases not matched to a gene. The CDR3 DNA reads TGTGCCATCAGCCTGACAGGGGCCGAGACCCAGTACTTC. This translates into CAISLTGAETQYF.